A selection of T cell receptor beta chains follows, all from one sample in a study of T cell responses to AZD1222 COVID-19 vaccine. TCRdb's table, derived via immunoSEQ multiplex PCR, lists solely in-frame clones and lacks some. The sample yields about 120,000 clones, about 86% seen once. This sample comprised peripheral blood, obtained 28 days after the second AZD1222 dose. The receptors derive from an adult who received the AZD1222 COVID-19 vaccine. Each CDR3 is given with its conserved first and last residue. The D gene is left open where the match is weak. Only some rows state a clone size, as once, few, many or a class for expanded clones.

TRBJ2-6	TRBV5-4	.	TRBD1	CASSETTGAGANVLTF	TGTGCCAGCAGCGAAACAACAGGGGCTGGGGCCAACGTCCTGACTTTC
TRBJ1-4	TRBV2	.	.	CASSRDRSNEKLFF	TGTGCCAGCAGTAGAGACAGATCTAATGAAAAACTGTTTTTT
TRBJ2-3	TRBV15	once	.	CATSRDRGETDTQYF	TGTGCCACCAGCAGAGATAGGGGAGAGACAGATACGCAGTATTTT
TRBJ2-3	TRBV5-4	.	.	CASSSRTGRADTQYF	TGTGCCAGCAGCTCCAGGACAGGGAGGGCAGATACGCAGTATTTT
TRBJ2-7	TRBV18	.	.	CASSPPDRGGPYEQYF	TGTGCCAGCTCACCACCAGACAGGGGAGGGCCCTACGAGCAGTACTTC
TRBJ1-1	TRBV5-4	.	.	CASSSWAGDTEAFF	TGTGCCAGCAGCTCCTGGGCGGGAGACACTGAAGCTTTCTTT
TRBJ1-1	TRBV9	.	.	CASSGPETAGAEAFF	TGTGCCAGCAGCGGCCCCGAGACGGCAGGGGCTGAAGCTTTCTTT
TRBJ2-1	TRBV6-6	.	TRBD2	CASSRTGTSGRDEQFF	TGTGCCAGCAGTCGAACCGGGACCTCCGGGAGGGATGAGCAGTTCTTC
TRBJ2-5	TRBV3-1/TRBV3-2	.	.	CASSQGTETQETQYF	TGTGCCAGCAGCCAAGGAACCGAGACTCAAGAGACCCAGTACTTC
TRBJ2-7	TRBV13	.	.	CASSLGGRASREQYF	TGTGCCAGCAGCTTAGGAGGGAGAGCCAGTCGCGAGCAGTACTTC
TRBJ2-3	TRBV3-1/TRBV3-2	once	.	CASTTEGGPSTDTQYF	TGTGCCAGCACCACCGAGGGAGGCCCTAGCACAGATACGCAGTATTTT
TRBJ2-5	TRBV7-3	.	.	CASSLREGETQYF	TGTGCCAGCAGCTTAAGGGAAGGAGAGACCCAGTACTTC
TRBJ2-6	TRBV9	.	.	CASSVFGAGANVLTF	TGTGCCAGCAGCGTATTCGGTGCTGGGGCCAACGTCCTGACTTTC
TRBJ2-7	TRBV6-4	.	TRBD2	CASSDSSRVTWEAGGLVHEQYF	TGTGCCAGCAGTGACTCATCGCGGGTTACATGGGAAGCGGGAGGGCTAGTCCACGAGCAGTACTTC
TRBJ1-3	TRBV4-1	.	.	CASSQQPPGNTIYF	TGCGCCAGCAGCCAACAACCTCCTGGAAACACCATATATTTT
TRBJ2-2	TRBV6-5	.	.	CASSISPGELFF	TGTGCCAGTTCGATTAGTCCCGGGGAGCTGTTTTTT
TRBJ2-3	TRBV3-1/TRBV3-2	.	TRBD2	CASRPHSGRASTDTQYF	TGTGCCAGCCGCCCCCATAGCGGGAGGGCCAGCACAGATACGCAGTATTTT
TRBJ1-6	TRBV9	.	TRBD1	CASRGDRQNSPLHF	TGTGCCAGCAGGGGGGACAGGCAAAATTCACCCCTCCACTTT
TRBJ2-5	TRBV5-1	.	TRBD2	CASSFFPRDYRGGTQYF	TGCGCCAGCAGCTTTTTTCCCCGGGACTACCGGGGAGGGACCCAGTACTTC
TRBJ2-7	TRBV3-1/TRBV3-2	.	.	CASSQDHEQYF	TGTGCCAGCAGCCAAGACCACGAGCAGTACTTC
TRBJ1-1	TRBV30	.	.	CAWSVRGRGNTEAFF	TGTGCCTGGAGTGTACGGGGGCGCGGAAACACTGAAGCTTTCTTT
TRBJ2-2	TRBV10-3	.	.	CAISGYTGELFF	TGTGCCATCAGTGGGTACACCGGGGAGCTGTTTTTT
TRBJ2-2	TRBV5-1	.	.	CASSLDGQTFTGELFF	TGCGCCAGCAGCTTGGATGGACAGACCTTCACCGGGGAGCTGTTTTTT
TRBJ1-4	TRBV10-3	.	TRBD1	CATGQGGTNEKLFF	TGTGCCACTGGACAGGGTGGCACTAATGAAAAACTGTTTTTT
TRBJ2-5	TRBV19	.	TRBD2	CASSIELAGGLQETQYF	TGTGCCAGTAGTATAGAGTTAGCGGGAGGACTCCAAGAGACCCAGTACTTC
TRBJ1-3	TRBV5-1	once	.	CASRSTPGLSGNTIYF	TGCGCCAGCAGGTCGACACCGGGACTTTCTGGAAACACCATATATTTT
TRBJ2-3	TRBV23-1	.	.	CASSHLPPPQDTSTDTQYF	TGCGCCAGCAGTCATCTCCCACCCCCACAGGATACTAGCACAGATACGCAGTATTTT
TRBJ2-7	TRBV6-1	.	.	CASSESGPRNEQYF	TGTGCCAGCAGTGAATCCGGTCCTAGGAACGAGCAGTACTTC
TRBJ1-6	TRBV27	.	.	CASSVTGINSPLHF	TGTGCCAGCAGCGTAACAGGGATTAATTCACCCCTCCACTTT
TRBJ1-1	TRBV18	.	.	CASSPQDRNTEAFF	TGTGCCAGCTCACCACAGGACAGAAACACTGAAGCTTTCTTT
TRBJ2-7	TRBV5-4	.	.	CASSLTGKVSYEQYF	TGTGCCAGCAGCTTGACAGGGAAGGTCTCCTACGAGCAGTACTTC
TRBJ2-5	TRBV6-1	.	.	CASSEAARRGTQYF	TGTGCCAGCAGTGAAGCCGCCCGCAGGGGGACCCAGTACTTC
TRBJ1-4	TRBV5-1	once	TRBD1	CASSLDRGGEKLFF	TGCGCCAGCAGCTTGGACAGGGGAGGGGAAAAACTGTTTTTT
TRBJ2-3	TRBV18	.	TRBD1	CASSPPGQGTDTQYF	TGTGCCAGCTCACCACCGGGACAGGGAACAGATACGCAGTATTTT
TRBJ1-5	TRBV19	.	.	CASTEDPVYGRSQPQHF	TGTGCCAGTACCGAGGACCCTGTCTACGGCAGGAGTCAGCCCCAGCATTTT
TRBJ2-5	TRBV11-3	.	.	CASSFRGQETQYF	TGTGCCAGCAGCTTCAGGGGCCAAGAGACCCAGTACTTC
TRBJ2-1	TRBV7-3	.	TRBD1	CASSLNSGQGYNEQFF	TGTGCCAGCAGCTTAAACAGTGGACAGGGGTACAATGAGCAGTTCTTC
TRBJ2-3	TRBV6-2/TRBV6-3	.	.	CASSLSPGSDTQYF	TGTGCCAGCAGTCTATCCCCCGGCTCAGATACGCAGTATTTT
TRBJ1-3	TRBV14	.	TRBD1	CASSQGSPRRGLGNTIYF	TGTGCCAGCAGCCAAGGAAGCCCCCGCAGGGGGCTAGGAAACACCATATATTTT
TRBJ1-2	TRBV19	.	.	CASSTRQAGRGYNYGYTF	TGTGCCAGTAGTACAAGACAGGCAGGACGTGGCTACAACTATGGCTACACCTTC
TRBJ2-2	TRBV19	.	.	CASSVRGAIGELFF	TGTGCCAGTTCTGTAAGAGGGGCCATCGGGGAGCTGTTTTTT
TRBJ1-1	TRBV19	.	TRBD1	CAIRQGMNTEAFF	TGTGCCATAAGACAGGGGATGAACACTGAAGCTTTCTTT
TRBJ2-7	TRBV12-3/TRBV12-4	.	TRBD1	CASSLGQPYEQYF	TGTGCCAGCAGTTTGGGACAGCCCTACGAGCAGTACTTC